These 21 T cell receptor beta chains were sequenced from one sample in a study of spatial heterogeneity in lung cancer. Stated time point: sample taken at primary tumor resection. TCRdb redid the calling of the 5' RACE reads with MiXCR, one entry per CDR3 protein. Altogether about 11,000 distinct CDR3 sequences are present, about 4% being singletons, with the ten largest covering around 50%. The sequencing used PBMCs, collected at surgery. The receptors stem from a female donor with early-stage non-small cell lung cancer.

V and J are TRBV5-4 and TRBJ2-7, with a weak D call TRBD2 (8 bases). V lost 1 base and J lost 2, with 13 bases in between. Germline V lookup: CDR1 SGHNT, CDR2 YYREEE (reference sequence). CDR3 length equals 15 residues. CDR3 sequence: CASSLNRGLAYEQYF. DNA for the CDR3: TGTGCCAGCAGCTTGAACAGGGGACTAGCCTACGAGCAGTACTTC.

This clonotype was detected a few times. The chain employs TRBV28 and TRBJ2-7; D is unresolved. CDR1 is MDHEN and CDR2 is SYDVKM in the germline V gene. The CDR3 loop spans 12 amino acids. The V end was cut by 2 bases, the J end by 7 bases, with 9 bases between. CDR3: CASSLRPREQYF. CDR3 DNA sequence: TGTGCCAGCAGTTTACGGCCGAGAGAGCAGTACTTC.

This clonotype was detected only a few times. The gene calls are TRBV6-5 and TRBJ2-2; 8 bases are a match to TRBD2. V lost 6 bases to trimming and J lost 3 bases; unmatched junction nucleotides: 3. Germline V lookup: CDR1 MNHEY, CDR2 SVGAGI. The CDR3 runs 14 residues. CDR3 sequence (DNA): TGTGCCAGCAGCCGGACTAGCCACACCGGGGAGCTGTTTTTT. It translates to CASSRTSHTGELFF.

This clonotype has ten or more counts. Here the CDR3 DNA reads TGTGCCAGCAGTCTACAGGCCATGAACACTGAAGCTTTCTTT. Residues: CASSLQAMNTEAFF. This chain links TRBV28 with TRBJ1-1, with D maybe TRBD1 (5 bases). CDR1 is MDHEN, CDR2 SYDVKM, per germline. The CDR3 spans 14 residues. The ends were cut back, 5 bases at V and 0 bases at J, with 10 bases in the middle.

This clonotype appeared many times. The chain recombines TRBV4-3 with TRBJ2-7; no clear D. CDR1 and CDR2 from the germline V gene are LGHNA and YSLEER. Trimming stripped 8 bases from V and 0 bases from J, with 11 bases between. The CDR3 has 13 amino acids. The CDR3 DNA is TGCGCCAGCCCCGGAGCCCGCTCCTACGAGCAGTACTTC. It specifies CASPGARSYEQYF.

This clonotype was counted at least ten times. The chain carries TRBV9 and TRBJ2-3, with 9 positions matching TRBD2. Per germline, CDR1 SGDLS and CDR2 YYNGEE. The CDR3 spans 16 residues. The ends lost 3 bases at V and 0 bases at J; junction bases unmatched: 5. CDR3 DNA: TGTGCCAGCAGCGCGAGCGGGGGGACTAGCACAGATACGCAGTATTTT. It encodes CASSASGGTSTDTQYF.

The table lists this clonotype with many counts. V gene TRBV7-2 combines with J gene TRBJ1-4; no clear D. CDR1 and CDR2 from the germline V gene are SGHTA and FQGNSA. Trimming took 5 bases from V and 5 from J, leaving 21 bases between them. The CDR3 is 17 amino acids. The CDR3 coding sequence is TGTGCCAGCAGCCCACACCTCGTGGCGGGCGCGAATGAAAAACTGTTTTTT. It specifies CASSPHLVAGANEKLFF.

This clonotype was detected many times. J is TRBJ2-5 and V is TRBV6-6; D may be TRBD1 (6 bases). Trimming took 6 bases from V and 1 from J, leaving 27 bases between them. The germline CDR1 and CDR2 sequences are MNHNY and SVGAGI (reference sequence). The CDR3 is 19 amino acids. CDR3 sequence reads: CASSSPRQEPKPIQETQYF. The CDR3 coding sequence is TGTGCCAGCAGCTCACCCCGACAGGAACCAAAACCAATCCAAGAGACCCAGTACTTC.

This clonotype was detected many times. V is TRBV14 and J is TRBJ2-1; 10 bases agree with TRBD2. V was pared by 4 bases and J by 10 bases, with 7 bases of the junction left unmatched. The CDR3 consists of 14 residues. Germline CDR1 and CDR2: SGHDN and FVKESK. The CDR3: CASSPFNSGREQFF. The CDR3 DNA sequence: TGTGCCAGCAGCCCCTTTAATAGCGGGAGGGAGCAGTTCTTC.

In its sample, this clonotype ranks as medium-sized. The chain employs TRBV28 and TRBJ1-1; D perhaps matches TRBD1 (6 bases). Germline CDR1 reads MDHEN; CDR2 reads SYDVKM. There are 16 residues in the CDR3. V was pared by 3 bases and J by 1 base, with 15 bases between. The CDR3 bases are TGTGCCAGCAGTTTCCCTTCGGGACACACGAACACTGAAGCTTTCTTT. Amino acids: CASSFPSGHTNTEAFF.

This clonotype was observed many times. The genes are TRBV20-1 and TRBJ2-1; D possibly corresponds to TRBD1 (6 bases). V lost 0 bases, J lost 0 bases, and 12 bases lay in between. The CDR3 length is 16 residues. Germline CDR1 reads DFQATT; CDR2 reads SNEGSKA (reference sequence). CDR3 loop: CSARDVIGGSYNEQFF. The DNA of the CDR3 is TGCAGTGCTAGAGATGTGATAGGGGGCTCCTACAATGAGCAGTTCTTC.

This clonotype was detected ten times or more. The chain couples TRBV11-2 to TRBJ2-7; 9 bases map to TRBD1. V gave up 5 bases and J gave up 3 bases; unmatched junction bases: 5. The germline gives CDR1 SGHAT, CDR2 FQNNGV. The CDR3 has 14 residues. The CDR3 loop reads CASSPSGQGYEQYF. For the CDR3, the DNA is TGTGCCAGCAGCCCATCGGGACAGGGCTACGAGCAGTACTTC.

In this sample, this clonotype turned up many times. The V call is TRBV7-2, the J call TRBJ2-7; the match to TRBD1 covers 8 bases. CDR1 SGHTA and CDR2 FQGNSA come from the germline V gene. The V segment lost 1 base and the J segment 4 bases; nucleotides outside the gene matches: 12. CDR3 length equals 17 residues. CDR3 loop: CASSLGRPGTGGYEQYF. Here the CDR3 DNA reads TGTGCCAGCAGCTTAGGACGCCCAGGGACAGGAGGTTACGAGCAGTACTTC.

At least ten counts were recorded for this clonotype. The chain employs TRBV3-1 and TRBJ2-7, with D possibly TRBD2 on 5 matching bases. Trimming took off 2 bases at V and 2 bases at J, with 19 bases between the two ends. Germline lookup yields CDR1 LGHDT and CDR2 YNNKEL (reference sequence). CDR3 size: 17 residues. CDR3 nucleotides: TGTGCCAGCAGCCAAACTTTTGCGAGGGCCGGTCCCTACGAGCAGTACTTC. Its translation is CASSQTFARAGPYEQYF.

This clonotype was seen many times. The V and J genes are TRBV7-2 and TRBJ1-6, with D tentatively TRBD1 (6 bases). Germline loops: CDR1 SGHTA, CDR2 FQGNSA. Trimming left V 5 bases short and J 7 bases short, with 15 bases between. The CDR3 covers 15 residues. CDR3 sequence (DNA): TGTGCCAGCAGCACCGTCGGGGGCGCGAATTCACCCCTCCACTTT. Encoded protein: CASSTVGGANSPLHF.

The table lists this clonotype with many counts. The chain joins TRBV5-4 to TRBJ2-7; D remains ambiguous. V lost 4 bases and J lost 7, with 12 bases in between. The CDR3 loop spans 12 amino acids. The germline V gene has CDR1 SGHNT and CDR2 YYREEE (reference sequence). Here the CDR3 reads CASSLPGREQYF. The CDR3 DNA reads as TGTGCCAGCAGCCTCCCCGGCCGGGAGCAGTACTTC.

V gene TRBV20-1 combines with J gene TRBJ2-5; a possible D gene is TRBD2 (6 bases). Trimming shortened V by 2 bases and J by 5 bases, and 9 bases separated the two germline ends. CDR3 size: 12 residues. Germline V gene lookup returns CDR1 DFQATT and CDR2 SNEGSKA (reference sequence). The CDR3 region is CSARPSAETQYF. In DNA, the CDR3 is TGCAGTGCTAGACCTAGCGCGGAGACCCAGTACTTC.

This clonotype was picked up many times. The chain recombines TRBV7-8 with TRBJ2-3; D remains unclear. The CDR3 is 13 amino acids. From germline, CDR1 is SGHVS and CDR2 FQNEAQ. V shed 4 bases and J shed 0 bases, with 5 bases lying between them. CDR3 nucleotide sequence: TGTGCCAGCAGCTCGGGTAGCACAGATACGCAGTATTTT. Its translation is CASSSGSTDTQYF. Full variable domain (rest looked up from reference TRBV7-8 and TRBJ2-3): GAGVSQSPRYKVAKRGQDVALRCDPISGHVSLFWYQQALGQGPEFLTYFQNEAQLDKSGLPSDRFFAERPEGSVSTLKIQRTQQEDSAVYLCASSSGSTDTQYFGPGTRLTVL.

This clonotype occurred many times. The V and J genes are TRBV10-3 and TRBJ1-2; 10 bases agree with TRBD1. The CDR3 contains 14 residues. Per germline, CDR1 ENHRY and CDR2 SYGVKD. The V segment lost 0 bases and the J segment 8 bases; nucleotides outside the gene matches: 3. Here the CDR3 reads CAISESTGGEGYTF. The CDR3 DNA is TGTGCCATCAGTGAGTCGACAGGGGGCGAGGGCTACACCTTC.

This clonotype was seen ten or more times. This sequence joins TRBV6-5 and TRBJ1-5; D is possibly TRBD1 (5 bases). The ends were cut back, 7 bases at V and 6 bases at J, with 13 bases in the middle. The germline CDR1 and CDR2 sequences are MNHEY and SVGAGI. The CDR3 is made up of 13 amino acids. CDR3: CASTLERGQPQHF. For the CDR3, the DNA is TGTGCCAGCACTCTCGAGAGGGGTCAGCCCCAGCATTTT.

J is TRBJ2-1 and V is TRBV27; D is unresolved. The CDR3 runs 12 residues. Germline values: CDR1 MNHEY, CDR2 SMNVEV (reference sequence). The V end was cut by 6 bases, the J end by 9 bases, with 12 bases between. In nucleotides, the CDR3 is TGTGCCAGCAGCCTACCCCCGGGTGAGCAGTTCTTC. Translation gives CASSLPPGEQFF.